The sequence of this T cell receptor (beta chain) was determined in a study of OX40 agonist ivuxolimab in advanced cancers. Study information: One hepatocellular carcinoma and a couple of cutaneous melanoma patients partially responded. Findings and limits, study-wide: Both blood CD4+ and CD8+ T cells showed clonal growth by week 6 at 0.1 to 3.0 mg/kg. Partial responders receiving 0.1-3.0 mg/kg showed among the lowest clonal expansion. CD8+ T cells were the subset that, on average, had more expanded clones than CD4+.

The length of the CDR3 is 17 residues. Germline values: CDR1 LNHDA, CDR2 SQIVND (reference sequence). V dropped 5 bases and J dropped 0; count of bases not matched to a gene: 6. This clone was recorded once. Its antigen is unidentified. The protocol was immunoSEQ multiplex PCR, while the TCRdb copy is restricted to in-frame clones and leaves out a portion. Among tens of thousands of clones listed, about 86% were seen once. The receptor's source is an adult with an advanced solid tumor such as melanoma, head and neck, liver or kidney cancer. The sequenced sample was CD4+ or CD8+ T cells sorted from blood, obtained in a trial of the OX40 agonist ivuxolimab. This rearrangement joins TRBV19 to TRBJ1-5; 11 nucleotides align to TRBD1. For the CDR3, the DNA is TGTGCCAGTAGTCCCCGGGACAGGGGGACTAGCAATCAGCCCCAGCATTTT. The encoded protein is CASSPRDRGTSNQPQHF.